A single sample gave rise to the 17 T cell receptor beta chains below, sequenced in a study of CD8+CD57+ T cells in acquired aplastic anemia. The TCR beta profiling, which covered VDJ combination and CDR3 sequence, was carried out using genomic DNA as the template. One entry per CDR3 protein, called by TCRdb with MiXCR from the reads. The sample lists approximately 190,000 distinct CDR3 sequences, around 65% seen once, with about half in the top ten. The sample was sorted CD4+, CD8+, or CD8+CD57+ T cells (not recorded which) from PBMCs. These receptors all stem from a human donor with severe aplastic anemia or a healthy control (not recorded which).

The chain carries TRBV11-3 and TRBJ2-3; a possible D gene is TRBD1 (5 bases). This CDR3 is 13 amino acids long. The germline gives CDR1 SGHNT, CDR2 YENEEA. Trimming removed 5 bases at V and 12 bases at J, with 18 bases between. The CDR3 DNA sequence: TGTGCCAGCAGCCTGGACAACCCCATCGTCCAGTATTTT. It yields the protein CASSLDNPIVQYF.

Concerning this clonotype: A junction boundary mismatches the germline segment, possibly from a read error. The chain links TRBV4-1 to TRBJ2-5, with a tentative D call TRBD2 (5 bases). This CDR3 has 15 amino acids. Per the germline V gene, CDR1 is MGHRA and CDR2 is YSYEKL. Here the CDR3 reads CASGQEAGKQETQYF. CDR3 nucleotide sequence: TGCGCCAGCGGCCAAGAGGCGGGCAAGCAAGAGACCCAGTACTTC.

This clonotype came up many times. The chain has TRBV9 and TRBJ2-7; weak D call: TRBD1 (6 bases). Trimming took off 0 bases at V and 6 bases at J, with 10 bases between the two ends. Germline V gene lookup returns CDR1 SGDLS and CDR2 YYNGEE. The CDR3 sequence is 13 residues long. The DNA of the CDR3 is TGTGCCAGCAGCGTAGAACCAGGGGTCGAGCAGTACTTC. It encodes CASSVEPGVEQYF.

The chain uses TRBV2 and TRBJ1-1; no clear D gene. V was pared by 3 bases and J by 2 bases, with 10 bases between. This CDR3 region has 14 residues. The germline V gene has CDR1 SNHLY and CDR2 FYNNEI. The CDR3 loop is CASSDARSNTEAFF. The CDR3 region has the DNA TGTGCCAGCAGTGACGCACGGTCCAACACTGAAGCTTTCTTT. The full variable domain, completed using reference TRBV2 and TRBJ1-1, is EPEVTQTPSHQVTQMGQEVILRCVPISNHLYFYWYRQILGQKVEFLVSFYNNEISEKSEIFDDQFSVERPDGSNFTLKIRSTKLEDSAMYFCASSDARSNTEAFFGQGTRLTVV.

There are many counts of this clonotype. The CDR3 spells CASSLAGDTLYEQYF. CDR3 in DNA: TGTGCCAGCAGCTTAGCCGGGGACACCCTCTACGAGCAGTACTTC. The gene calls are TRBV13 and TRBJ2-7, with D possibly matching TRBD1 (6 bases). The germline V gene has CDR1 PRHDT and CDR2 FYEKMQ (reference sequence). This CDR3 is built from 15 residues. V was cut by 1 base and J by 3 bases, with 13 bases left in between.

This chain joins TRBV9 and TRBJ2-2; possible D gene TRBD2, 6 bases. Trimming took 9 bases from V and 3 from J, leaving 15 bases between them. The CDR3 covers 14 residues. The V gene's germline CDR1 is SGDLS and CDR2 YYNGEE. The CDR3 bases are TGTGCCACGGCGGGACGGATGGACACCGGGGAGCTGTTTTTT. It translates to CATAGRMDTGELFF.

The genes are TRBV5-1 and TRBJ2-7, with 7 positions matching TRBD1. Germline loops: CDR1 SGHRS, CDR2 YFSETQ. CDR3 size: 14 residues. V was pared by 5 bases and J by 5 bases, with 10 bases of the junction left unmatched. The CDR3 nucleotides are TGCGCCAGCAGACAGACAGGGACGGCGGACGAGCAGTACTTC. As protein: CASRQTGTADEQYF.

The CDR3 reads CASSLSSGYPYEQYF. Written as DNA, the CDR3 is TGTGCCAGCAGTTTATCGAGCGGTTATCCCTACGAGCAGTACTTC. V gene TRBV27 combines with J gene TRBJ2-7; the D gene is possibly TRBD2 (5 bases). Germline assignment: CDR1 MNHEY and CDR2 SMNVEV (reference sequence). The CDR3 sequence is 15 residues long. Between the trimmed V and J ends, which lost 0 bases and 2 bases, there was a span of 11 bases.

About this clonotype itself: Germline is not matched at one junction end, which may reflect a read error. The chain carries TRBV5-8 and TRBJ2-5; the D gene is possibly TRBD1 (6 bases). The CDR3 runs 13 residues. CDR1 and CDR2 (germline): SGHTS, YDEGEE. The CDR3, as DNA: TGTGCTAGCTCTTGGACAGTAGAAGAGACCCAGTGCTTC. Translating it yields CASSWTVEETQCF.

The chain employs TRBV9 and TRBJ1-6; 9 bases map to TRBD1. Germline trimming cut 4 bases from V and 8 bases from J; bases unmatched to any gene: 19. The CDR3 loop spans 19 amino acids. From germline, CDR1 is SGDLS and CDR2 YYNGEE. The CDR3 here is CASSPVGTGTGLVHSPLHF. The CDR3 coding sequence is TGTGCCAGCAGCCCAGTTGGAACCGGGACAGGGCTTGTTCATTCACCCCTCCACTTT.

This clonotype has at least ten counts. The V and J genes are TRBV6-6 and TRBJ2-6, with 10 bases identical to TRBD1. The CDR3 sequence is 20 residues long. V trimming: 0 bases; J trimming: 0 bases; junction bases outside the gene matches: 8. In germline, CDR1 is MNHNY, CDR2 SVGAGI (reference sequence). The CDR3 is CASSYSPTGGILSGANVLTF. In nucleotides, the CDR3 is TGTGCCAGCAGTTACTCACCGACAGGGGGCATTCTCTCTGGGGCCAACGTCCTGACTTTC.

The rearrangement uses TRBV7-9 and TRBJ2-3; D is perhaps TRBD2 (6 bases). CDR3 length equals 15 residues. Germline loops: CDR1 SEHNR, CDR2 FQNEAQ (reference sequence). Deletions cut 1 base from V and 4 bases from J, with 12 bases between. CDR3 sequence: CASSLGGGMADTQYF. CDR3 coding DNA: TGTGCCAGCAGCTTAGGTGGGGGGATGGCAGATACGCAGTATTTT.

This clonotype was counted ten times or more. CDR3 DNA: TGTGCCAGCAGCTTCTTGGGAGGGGATGAAAAACTGTTTTTT. The encoded protein is CASSFLGGDEKLFF. J is TRBJ1-4 and V is TRBV5-8, with a tentative D call TRBD1 (5 bases). V lost 2 bases and J 6 bases, leaving 11 bases between the germline ends. The CDR3 runs 14 residues. CDR1 and CDR2 (germline): SGHTS, YDEGEE.

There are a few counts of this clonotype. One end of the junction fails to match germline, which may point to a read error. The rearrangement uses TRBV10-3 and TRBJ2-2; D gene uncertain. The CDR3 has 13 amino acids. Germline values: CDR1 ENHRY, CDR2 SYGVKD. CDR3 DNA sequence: TGTGCCATCACCCAATCGAACGCCGGGGAGCTGTTTTTT. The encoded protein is CAITQSNAGELFF.

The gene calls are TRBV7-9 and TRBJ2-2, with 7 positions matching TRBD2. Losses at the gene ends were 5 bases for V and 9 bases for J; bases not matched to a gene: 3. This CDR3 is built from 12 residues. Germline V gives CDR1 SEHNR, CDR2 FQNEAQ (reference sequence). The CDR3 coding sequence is TGTGCCAGCAGCGTGGGAGGGAGGGAGCTGTTTTTT. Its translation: CASSVGGRELFF.

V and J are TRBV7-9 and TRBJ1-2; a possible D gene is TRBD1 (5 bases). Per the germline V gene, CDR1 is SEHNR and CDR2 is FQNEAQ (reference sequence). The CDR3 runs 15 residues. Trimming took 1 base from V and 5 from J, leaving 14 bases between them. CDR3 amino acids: CASSLGPGPVYGYTF. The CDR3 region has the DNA TGTGCCAGCAGCTTAGGTCCAGGGCCTGTGTATGGCTACACCTTC.

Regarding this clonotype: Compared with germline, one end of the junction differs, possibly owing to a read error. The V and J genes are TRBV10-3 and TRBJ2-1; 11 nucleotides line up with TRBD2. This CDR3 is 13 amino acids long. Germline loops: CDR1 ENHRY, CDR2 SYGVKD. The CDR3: CAIRTSGFNEQFF. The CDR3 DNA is TGTGCCATCCGGACTAGCGGGTTCAATGAACAGTTCTTC.